This is a list of T cell receptor beta chains from one sample in a study of OX40 agonist ivuxolimab in advanced cancers. Using immunoSEQ multiplex PCR, the repertoire was profiled, and TCRdb retains in-frame clones only, with some absent. The table has some 85,000 clones, about 90% seen once; the top ten hold approximately 1.5%. This specimen was CD4+ or CD8+ T cells sorted from blood, taken in a trial of the OX40 agonist ivuxolimab. These receptor sequences come from an adult with an advanced solid tumor such as melanoma, head and neck, liver or kidney cancer. Each CDR3 is given with its conserved first and last residue. D genes are given only for firm matches. Clone size appears in some rows only: once, few, many, or a class for an expanded clone.

size,V,J,D,CDR3,DNA
NA,TRBV5-1,TRBJ2-7,NA,CASSLAITGAYEQYF,TGCGCCAGCAGCTTGGCCATCACAGGCGCCTACGAGCAGTACTTC
NA,TRBV7-8,TRBJ2-3,TRBD2,CASSLDRTSGRILRDTQYF,TGTGCCAGCAGCTTAGATCGGACTAGCGGGAGGATTCTAAGAGATACGCAGTATTTT
NA,TRBV7-2,TRBJ2-5,NA,CASSPLGLAETQYF,TGTGCCAGCAGCCCGCTGGGGCTAGCGGAGACCCAGTACTTC
few,TRBV6-6,TRBJ1-1,NA,CASSRTPMNTEAFF,TGTGCCAGCAGCCGGACACCCATGAACACTGAAGCTTTCTTT
NA,TRBV5-1,TRBJ1-1,TRBD1,CASNKGDRYTEAFF,TGCGCCAGCAACAAGGGGGACAGGTACACTGAAGCTTTCTTT
NA,TRBV30,TRBJ2-3,TRBD2,CAWSGAGGFTDTQYF,TGTGCCTGGAGTGGGGCGGGAGGTTTCACAGATACGCAGTATTTT
NA,TRBV5-1,TRBJ2-2,NA,CASSINRQNTGELFF,TGCGCCAGCAGCATCAACCGACAGAACACCGGGGAGCTGTTTTTT
NA,TRBV18,TRBJ2-3,NA,CASSLGGPQYF,TGTGCCAGCTCCCTAGGGGGACCGCAGTATTTT
NA,TRBV5-1,TRBJ2-1,NA,CASSLSDSIRASYNEQFF,TGCGCCAGCAGCTTGTCAGATTCTATCAGGGCATCCTACAATGAGCAGTTCTTC
NA,TRBV27,TRBJ1-5,NA,CASSLSWQGSQPQHF,TGTGCCAGCAGTTTATCCTGGCAGGGAAGTCAGCCCCAGCATTTT
NA,TRBV9,TRBJ2-7,TRBD1,CASSVEGQGTLYF,TGTGCCAGCAGCGTAGAGGGACAGGGCACTCTGTACTTC
NA,TRBV7-2,TRBJ2-5,TRBD2,CASSLRLRGGQETQYF,TGTGCCAGCAGCTTACGTTTGCGCGGGGGTCAAGAGACCCAGTACTTC
NA,TRBV30,TRBJ2-2,NA,CAWSSGRVTGELFF,TGTGCCTGGAGTTCTGGTCGGGTCACCGGGGAGCTGTTTTTT
NA,TRBV2,TRBJ2-2,NA,CASRRDPTNTGELFF,TGTGCCAGCAGGAGGGACCCAACGAACACCGGGGAGCTGTTTTTT
NA,TRBV6-5,TRBJ2-7,NA,CASSGLLGSRHEQYF,TGTGCCAGCAGTGGCCTCCTAGGTAGCAGGCACGAGCAGTACTTC
NA,TRBV30,TRBJ2-1,NA,CAWSLHAVREQFF,TGTGCCTGGAGTCTTCACGCCGTACGTGAGCAGTTCTTC
NA,TRBV6-1,TRBJ2-5,TRBD2,CASSGLGGRGETQYF,TGTGCCAGCAGTGGCTTGGGCGGGAGGGGAGAGACCCAGTACTTC
NA,TRBV11-2,TRBJ2-5,NA,CASSQEIETQYF,TGTGCCAGCAGCCAAGAAATTGAGACCCAGTACTTC
NA,TRBV5-1,TRBJ2-1,NA,CASSLLQGAHNEQFF,TGCGCCAGCAGCCTACTCCAAGGGGCGCACAATGAGCAGTTCTTC
once,TRBV5-1,TRBJ2-3,TRBD2,CASSIRTSGSTDTQYF,TGCGCCAGCAGCATACGGACTAGCGGGAGCACAGATACGCAGTATTTT
few,TRBV5-1,TRBJ2-7,NA,CASSFSRGEQYF,TGCGCCAGCAGCTTCTCGAGGGGCGAGCAGTACTTC
NA,TRBV7-2,TRBJ2-3,TRBD2,CASSALAGGYNTQYF,TGTGCCAGCAGCGCCTTAGCGGGAGGGTATAATACGCAGTATTTT
NA,TRBV6-1,TRBJ2-1,NA,CASSVTHNNEQFF,TGTGCCAGCAGTGTCACACACAACAATGAGCAGTTCTTC
NA,TRBV6-5,TRBJ1-2,NA,CASSLLDSNYGYTF,TGTGCCAGCAGTTTACTCGACAGCAACTATGGCTACACCTTC
once,TRBV25-1,TRBJ1-2,TRBD1,CASSAQGVLGYTF,TGTGCCAGCAGTGCACAGGGGGTCCTTGGCTACACCTTC
NA,TRBV6-6,TRBJ1-5,TRBD1,CASSYSLGQGGRPQHF,TGTGCCAGCAGTTACTCTCTCGGACAGGGAGGACGGCCCCAGCATTTT
NA,TRBV4-2,TRBJ2-7,TRBD2,CASSTGGGSYEQYF,TGTGCCAGCAGCACGGGGGGGGGCTCCTACGAGCAGTACTTC
NA,TRBV9,TRBJ2-3,NA,CASSPGGGTDTQYF,TGTGCCAGCAGCCCAGGGGGGGGCACAGATACGCAGTATTTT
NA,TRBV28,TRBJ2-7,TRBD2,CASSSSGASSYEQYF,TGTGCCAGCAGTTCTAGCGGGGCAAGCTCCTACGAGCAGTACTTC
NA,TRBV5-6,TRBJ2-1,NA,CASSLVAHPVYNEQFF,TGTGCCAGCAGCTTGGTCGCACACCCCGTGTACAATGAGCAGTTCTTC
NA,TRBV28,TRBJ1-1,TRBD1,CASNTGGVNTEAFF,TGTGCCAGCAACACAGGGGGCGTGAACACTGAAGCTTTCTTT
NA,TRBV6-5,TRBJ2-7,TRBD1,CASSRQGREQYF,TGTGCCAGCAGTCGACAGGGTCGCGAGCAGTACTTC
NA,TRBV11-3,TRBJ2-1,NA,CASSPSHEQFF,TGTGCCAGCAGCCCCAGCCATGAGCAGTTCTTC
NA,TRBV5-5,TRBJ2-5,NA,CASRGGQKETQYF,TGTGCCAGCAGGGGAGGACAGAAAGAGACCCAGTACTTC
few,TRBV21-1,TRBJ2-7,NA,CASRSYEQYF,TGTGCCAGCAGAAGCTACGAGCAGTACTTC
NA,TRBV10-3,TRBJ2-2,TRBD1,CAISESTGKFYGELFF,TGTGCCATCAGTGAGTCGACAGGGAAATTCTACGGGGAGCTGTTTTTT
NA,TRBV4-1,TRBJ1-6,NA,CASSQDKLARADSPLHF,TGCGCCAGCAGCCAAGATAAGTTGGCCCGGGCGGATTCACCCCTCCACTTT
few,TRBV10-1,TRBJ2-5,NA,CASSDPRVPKTQYF,TGCGCCAGCAGTGACCCCAGGGTTCCGAAGACCCAGTACTTC
few,TRBV27,TRBJ2-7,NA,CASRDPYTYEQYF,TGTGCCAGCCGGGACCCTTATACCTACGAGCAGTACTTC
once,TRBV10-3,TRBJ2-7,TRBD1,CAIRTGQDYEQYF,TGTGCCATCAGGACTGGACAGGACTACGAGCAGTACTTC
NA,TRBV30,TRBJ1-1,NA,CAWSYQPEKAFF,TGTGCCTGGAGTTACCAGCCCGAAAAAGCTTTCTTT